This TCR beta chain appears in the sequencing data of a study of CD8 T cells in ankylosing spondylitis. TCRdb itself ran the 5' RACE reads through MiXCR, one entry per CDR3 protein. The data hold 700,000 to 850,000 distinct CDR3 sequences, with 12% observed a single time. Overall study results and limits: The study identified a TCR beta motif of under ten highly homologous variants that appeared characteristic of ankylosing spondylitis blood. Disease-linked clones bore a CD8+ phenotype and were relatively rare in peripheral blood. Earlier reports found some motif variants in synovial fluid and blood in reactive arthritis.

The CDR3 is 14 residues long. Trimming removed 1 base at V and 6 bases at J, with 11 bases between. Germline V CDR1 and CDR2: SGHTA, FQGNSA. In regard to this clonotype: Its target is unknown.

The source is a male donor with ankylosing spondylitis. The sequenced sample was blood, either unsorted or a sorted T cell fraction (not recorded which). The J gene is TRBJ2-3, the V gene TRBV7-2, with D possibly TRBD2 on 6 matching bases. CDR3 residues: CASSLVGTLDTQYF. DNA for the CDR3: TGTGCCAGCAGCTTAGTTGGGACTTTGGATACGCAGTATTTT.